The clone carrying this T cell receptor beta chain was recorded a few times. CDR1 SGHRS and CDR2 YFSETQ come from the germline V gene. The length of the CDR3 is 16 residues. J was trimmed by 7 bases and V by 7 bases; bases with no gene match: 14. The sample comes from a study of T cells after yellow fever vaccination. About the study: Those fractions that held only low numbers of cells were prepared using the SMART-Seq v4 Ultra Low Input RNA kit.

TCRdb itself ran the 5' RACE reads through MiXCR, one entry per CDR3 protein. This sample has some 350,000 distinct CDR3 sequences, with about 4% found just once. The receptor was isolated from a man aged 18 to 29 who received the YFV17D yellow fever vaccine. This sequence joins TRBV5-1 and TRBJ2-1; 10 bases line up with TRBD2. The sample consisted of PBMCs, taken 5 days after the yellow fever booster vaccination. The CDR3 reads CASSEFPLLAGNEQFF. CDR3 DNA sequence: TGCGCCAGCTCCGAATTCCCGTTACTAGCGGGGAATGAGCAGTTCTTC.